Following are 13 T cell receptor beta chains from one sample sequenced in a study of OX40 agonist ivuxolimab in advanced cancers. Generated by immunoSEQ multiplex PCR, the TCRdb table keeps only in-frame clones and is missing some. The table lists around 67,000 clones, over 70% of them singletons. The starting material was CD4+ or CD8+ T cells sorted from blood, obtained in a trial of the OX40 agonist ivuxolimab. The receptors originated from an adult with an advanced solid tumor such as melanoma, head and neck, liver or kidney cancer.

The chain couples TRBV19 to TRBJ1-6, with D perhaps TRBD1 (6 bases). In germline, CDR1 is LNHDA, CDR2 SQIVND (reference sequence). This CDR3 is built from 16 residues. The ends were cut back, 5 bases at V and 4 bases at J, with 15 bases in the middle. CDR3 coding DNA: TGTGCCAGTAGTTCCTACCGGGACAAATATAATTCACCCCTCCACTTT. Its protein product is CASSSYRDKYNSPLHF.

This chain links TRBV18 with TRBJ1-5, with D tentatively TRBD1 (6 bases). Trimming shortened V by 6 bases and J by 0 bases, and 12 bases separated the two germline ends. This CDR3 comprises 15 residues. From germline, CDR1 is KGHSH and CDR2 LQKENI. This CDR3 is CASSQGGNSNQPQHF. DNA of the CDR3: TGTGCCAGCTCGCAAGGGGGGAATAGCAATCAGCCCCAGCATTTT. The full variable domain, its missing parts supplied by reference TRBV18 and TRBJ1-5, is NAGVMQNPRHLVRRRGQEARLRCSPMKGHSHVYWYRQLPEEGLKFMVYLQKENIIDESGMPKERFSAEFPKEGPSILRIQQVVRGDSAAYFCASSQGGNSNQPQHFGDGTRLSIL.

The V and J genes are TRBV11-1 and TRBJ1-5; D not resolved. CDR3 size: 12 residues. Germline V gives CDR1 SGHAT, CDR2 FQDESV (reference sequence). V shed 7 bases and J shed 7 bases, with 11 bases lying between them. The CDR3 nucleotides read TGTGCCAGCACCCGTGGAGGACAGCCCCAGCATTTT. This translates into CASTRGGQPQHF.

The CDR3 region has the DNA TGTGCCAGCAGCCTAATCCGAGGGGGTGGGGACAATAATTCACCCCTCCACTTT. Translating gives CASSLIRGGGDNNSPLHF. The chain has TRBV11-2 and TRBJ1-6, with D perhaps TRBD1 (6 bases). The CDR3 totals 18 residues. Deletions cut 5 bases from V and 5 bases from J, with 22 bases between. From germline, CDR1 is SGHAT and CDR2 FQNNGV.

The CDR3 region is CASSFIRGQLKLSPLHF. CDR3 nucleotides: TGTGCCAGCAGCTTTATAAGGGGACAATTGAAACTTTCACCCCTCCACTTT. This chain uses TRBV11-2 with TRBJ1-6, with D tentatively TRBD1 (6 bases). Trimming left V 3 bases short and J 9 bases short, with 21 bases between. Germline assignment: CDR1 SGHAT and CDR2 FQNNGV. This CDR3 comprises 17 residues.

This chain connects TRBV10-3 to TRBJ1-1; possibly TRBD1 for D (5 bases). V was shortened by 0 bases and J by 13 bases, with 27 bases between the two germline ends. Per the germline V gene, CDR1 is ENHRY and CDR2 is SYGVKD. The CDR3 has 17 residues. CDR3 in amino acids: CAISESLWRGGEGIVFF. CDR3 nucleotide sequence: TGTGCCATCAGTGAGTCCCTGTGGAGAGGAGGGGAGGGAATTGTTTTCTTT.

The rearrangement uses TRBV9 and TRBJ2-7; 9 positions agree with TRBD2. CDR1 is SGDLS, CDR2 YYNGEE, per germline. The V and J ends lost 5 bases and 6 bases, in that order; junction bases with no gene match: 12. This CDR3 comprises 15 residues. The CDR3 protein is CASRSGVAGAGEQYF. For the CDR3, the DNA is TGTGCCAGCAGGTCGGGGGTAGCGGGGGCGGGCGAGCAGTACTTC. Drawing the rest from reference TRBV9 and TRBJ2-7, the complete variable domain is DSGVTQTPKHLITATGQRVTLRCSPRSGDLSVYWYQQSLDQGLQFLIQYYNGEERAKGNILERFSAQQFPDLHSELNLSSLELGDSALYFCASRSGVAGAGEQYFGPGTRLTVT.

V is TRBV12-5 and J is TRBJ2-5; 9 bases agree with TRBD2. V gave up 7 bases and J gave up 7 bases; unmatched junction bases: 13. Germline V gene data show CDR1 as LGHNT and CDR2 as FRNRAP. The CDR3 spans 15 residues. The CDR3 DNA reads as TGTGCTAGTGCCCGGAGCGGGGGGCCCTCCCCGACCCAGTACTTC. This translates into CASARSGGPSPTQYF.

The genes are TRBV29-1 and TRBJ1-1, with D possibly TRBD1 on 5 matching bases. Germline values: CDR1 SQVTM, CDR2 ANQGSEA. The ends were cut back, 1 base at V and 1 base at J, with 10 bases in the middle. The CDR3 sequence is 14 residues long. The CDR3 DNA reads TGCAGCGTTGAAGTTGGGACGGCGAACACTGAAGCTTTCTTT. Amino acids: CSVEVGTANTEAFF.

The CDR3 here is CASSFGGQGQETQYF. CDR3 DNA sequence: TGTGCCAGCAGCTTTGGTGGACAGGGTCAAGAGACCCAGTACTTC. J is TRBJ2-5 and V is TRBV5-8; 8 positions agree with TRBD1. The CDR3 spans 15 residues. Germline CDR1 is SGHTS and CDR2 is YDEGEE. V trimming: 2 bases; J trimming: 2 bases; junction bases outside the gene matches: 5.

This chain uses TRBV10-3 with TRBJ2-3; D unclear. The CDR3 has 16 residues. Trimming removed 8 bases at V and 3 bases at J, with 21 bases between. CDR1 ENHRY and CDR2 SYGVKD come from the germline V gene. In DNA, the CDR3 is TGTGCCATCCACGGCTCGGCTAACCAGAGGACAGATACGCAGTATTTT. Protein sequence: CAIHGSANQRTDTQYF.

The rearrangement joins TRBV5-1 to TRBJ1-2, with TRBD1 as a possible D gene (6 bases). The CDR3 sequence is 14 residues long. Per germline, CDR1 SGHRS and CDR2 YFSETQ. V was cut by 4 bases and J by 3 bases, with 13 bases left in between. The CDR3 sequence is CASSRTTGDYGYTF. The CDR3 nucleotides are TGCGCCAGCAGCCGAACGACAGGAGACTATGGCTACACCTTC.

This clone was picked up one time. CDR3 DNA: TGTGCCAGTAGTCCCGGACAGGTTCAAGAGACCCAGTACTTC. Translation gives CASSPGQVQETQYF. The rearrangement uses TRBV19 and TRBJ2-5, with 7 nucleotides matching TRBD1. With V trimmed by 5 bases and J by 2 bases, 5 bases remained unmatched. From germline, CDR1 is LNHDA and CDR2 SQIVND (reference sequence). The CDR3 has 14 amino acids. Combining the CDR3 with reference TRBV19 and TRBJ2-5 gives the whole variable domain DGGITQSPKYLFRKEGQNVTLSCEQNLNHDAMYWYRQDPGQGLRLIYYSQIVNDFQKGDIAEGYSVSREKKESFPLTVTSAQKNPTAFYLCASSPGQVQETQYFGPGTRLLVL.